This TCR beta chain was captured by sequencing in a study of T cell responses to AZD1222 COVID-19 vaccine. Remarks on this clone: Its antigen is undetermined.

The CDR3 covers 14 residues. Germline CDR1 and CDR2: SGHRS and YFSETQ. V was pared by 4 bases and J by 6 bases, with 2 bases of the junction left unmatched. The assay was immunoSEQ multiplex PCR, and TCRdb's table has in-frame clones only and misses some. The sample shows approximately 140,000 clones, 90% of them seen only once. Study conclusions and caveats: It was only after the peak T cell response that any repertoires were sampled. Dominant CD4 TCR responses targeted spike regions 160-218 and 743-854. Possibly, clonal diversity was underestimated; donors were largely white British and included more females.

The sequence derives from an adult in good health. The sequences come from peripheral blood, collected on day 0 of AZD1222 vaccination. The J gene is TRBJ1-6, the V gene TRBV5-1; 9 bases fit TRBD1. The CDR3 loop reads CASSGQGLNSPLHF. In DNA form, the CDR3 reads TGCGCCAGCAGCGGACAGGGGCTTAATTCACCCCTCCACTTT.